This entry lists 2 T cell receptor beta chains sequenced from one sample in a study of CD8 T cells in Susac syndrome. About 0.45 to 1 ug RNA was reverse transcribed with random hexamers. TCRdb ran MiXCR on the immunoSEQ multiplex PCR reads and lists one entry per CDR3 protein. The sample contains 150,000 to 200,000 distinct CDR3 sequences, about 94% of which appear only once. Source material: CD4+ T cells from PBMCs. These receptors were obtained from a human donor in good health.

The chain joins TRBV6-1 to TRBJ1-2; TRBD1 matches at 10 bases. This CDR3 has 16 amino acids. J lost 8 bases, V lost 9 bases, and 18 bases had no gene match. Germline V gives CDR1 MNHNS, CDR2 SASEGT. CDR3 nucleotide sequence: TGTGCCAGTTGTAGGAGATCCGGGACAGGGGCGGGAGGCTACACCTTC. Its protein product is CASCRRSGTGAGGYTF.

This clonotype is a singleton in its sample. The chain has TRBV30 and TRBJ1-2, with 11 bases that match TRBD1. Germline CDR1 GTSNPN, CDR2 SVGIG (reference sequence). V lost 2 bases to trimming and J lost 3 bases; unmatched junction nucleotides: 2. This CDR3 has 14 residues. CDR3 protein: CAWSMDRGHYGYTF. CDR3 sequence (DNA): TGTGCCTGGAGTATGGACAGGGGGCACTATGGCTACACCTTC.